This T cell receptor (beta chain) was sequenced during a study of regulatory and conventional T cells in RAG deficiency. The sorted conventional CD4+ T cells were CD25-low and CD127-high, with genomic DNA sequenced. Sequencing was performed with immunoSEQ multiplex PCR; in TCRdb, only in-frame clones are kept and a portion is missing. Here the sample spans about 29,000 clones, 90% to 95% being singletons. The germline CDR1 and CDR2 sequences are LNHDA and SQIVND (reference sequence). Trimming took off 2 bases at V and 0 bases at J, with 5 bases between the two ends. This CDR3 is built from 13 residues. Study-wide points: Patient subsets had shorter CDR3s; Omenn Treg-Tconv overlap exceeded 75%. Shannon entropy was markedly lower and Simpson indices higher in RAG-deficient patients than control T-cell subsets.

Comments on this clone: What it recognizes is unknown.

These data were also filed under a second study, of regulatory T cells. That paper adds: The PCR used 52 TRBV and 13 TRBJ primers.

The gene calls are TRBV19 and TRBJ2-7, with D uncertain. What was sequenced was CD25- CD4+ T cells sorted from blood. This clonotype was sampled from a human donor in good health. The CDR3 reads CASSITGSYEQYF. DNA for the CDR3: TGTGCCAGTAGTATAACTGGCTCCTACGAGCAGTACTTC.